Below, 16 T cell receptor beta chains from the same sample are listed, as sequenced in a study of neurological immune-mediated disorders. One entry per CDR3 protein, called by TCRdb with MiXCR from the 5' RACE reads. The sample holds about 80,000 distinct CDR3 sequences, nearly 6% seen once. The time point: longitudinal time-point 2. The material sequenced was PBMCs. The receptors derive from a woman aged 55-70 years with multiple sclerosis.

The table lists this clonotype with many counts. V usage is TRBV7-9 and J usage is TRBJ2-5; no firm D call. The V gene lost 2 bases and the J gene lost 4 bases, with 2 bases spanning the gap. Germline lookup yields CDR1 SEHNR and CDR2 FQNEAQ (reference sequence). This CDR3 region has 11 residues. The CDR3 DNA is TGTGCCAGCAGCTTACCAGAGACCCAGTACTTC. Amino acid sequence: CASSLPETQYF.

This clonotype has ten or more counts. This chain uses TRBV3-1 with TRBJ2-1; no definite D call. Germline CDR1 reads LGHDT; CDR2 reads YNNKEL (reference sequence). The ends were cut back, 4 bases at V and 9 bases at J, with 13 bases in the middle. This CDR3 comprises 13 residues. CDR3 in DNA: TGTGCCAGCAGCCCACAACACGCGCTTGAGCAGTTCTTC. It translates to CASSPQHALEQFF.

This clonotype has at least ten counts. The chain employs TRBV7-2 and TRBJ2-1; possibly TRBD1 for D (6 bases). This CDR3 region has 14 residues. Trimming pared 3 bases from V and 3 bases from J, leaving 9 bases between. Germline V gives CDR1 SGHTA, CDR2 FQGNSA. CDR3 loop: CASSFQGNYNEQFF. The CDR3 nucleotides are TGTGCCAGCAGCTTTCAGGGGAACTACAATGAGCAGTTCTTC.

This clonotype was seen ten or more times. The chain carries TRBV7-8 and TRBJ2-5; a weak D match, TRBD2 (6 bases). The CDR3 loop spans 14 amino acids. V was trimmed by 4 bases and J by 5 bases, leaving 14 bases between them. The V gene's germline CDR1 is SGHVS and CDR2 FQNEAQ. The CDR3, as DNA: TGTGCCAGCAGCTCAGGAGGGGCCATGGAGACCCAGTACTTC. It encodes CASSSGGAMETQYF.

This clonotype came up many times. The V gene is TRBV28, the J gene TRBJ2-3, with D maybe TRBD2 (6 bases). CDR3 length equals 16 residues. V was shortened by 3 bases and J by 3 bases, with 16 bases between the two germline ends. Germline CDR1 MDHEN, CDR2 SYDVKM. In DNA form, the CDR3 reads TGTGCCAGCAGTTTGAGATTCCGCGGGATAACAGATACGCAGTATTTT. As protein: CASSLRFRGITDTQYF.

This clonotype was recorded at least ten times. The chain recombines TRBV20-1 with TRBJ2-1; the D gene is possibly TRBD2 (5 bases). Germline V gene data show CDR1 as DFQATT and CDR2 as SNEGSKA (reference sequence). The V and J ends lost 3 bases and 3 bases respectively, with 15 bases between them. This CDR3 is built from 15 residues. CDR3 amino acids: CSARGGPVDYNEQFF. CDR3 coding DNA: TGCAGTGCTAGGGGCGGGCCGGTAGACTACAATGAGCAGTTCTTC.

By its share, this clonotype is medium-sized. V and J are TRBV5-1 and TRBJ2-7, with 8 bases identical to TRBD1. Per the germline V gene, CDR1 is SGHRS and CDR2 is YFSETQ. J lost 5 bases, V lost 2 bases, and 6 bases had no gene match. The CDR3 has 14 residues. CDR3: CASSFTGGINEQYF. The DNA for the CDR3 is TGCGCCAGCAGCTTCACAGGGGGAATCAACGAGCAGTACTTC.

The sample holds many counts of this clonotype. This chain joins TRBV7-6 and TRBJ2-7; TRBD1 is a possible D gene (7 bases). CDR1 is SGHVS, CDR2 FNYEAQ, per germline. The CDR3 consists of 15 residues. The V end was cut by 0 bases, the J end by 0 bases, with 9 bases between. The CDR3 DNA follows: TGTGCCAGCAGCTTAGCCCAGGGGGGCTCCTACGAGCAGTACTTC. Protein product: CASSLAQGGSYEQYF.

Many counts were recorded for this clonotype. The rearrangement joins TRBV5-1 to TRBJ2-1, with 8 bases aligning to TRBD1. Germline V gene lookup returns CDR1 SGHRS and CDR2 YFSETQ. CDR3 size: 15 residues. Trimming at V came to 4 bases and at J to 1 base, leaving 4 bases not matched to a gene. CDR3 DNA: TGCGCCAGCAGCCAGGGGACAGGATCCTACAATGAGCAGTTCTTC. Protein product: CASSQGTGSYNEQFF.

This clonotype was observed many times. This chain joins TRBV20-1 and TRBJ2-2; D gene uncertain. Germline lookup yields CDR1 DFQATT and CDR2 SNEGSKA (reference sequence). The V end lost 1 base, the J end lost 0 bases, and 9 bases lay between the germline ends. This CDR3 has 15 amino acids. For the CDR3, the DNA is TGCAGTGCTAGAGTTGCTAGTCCGAACACCGGGGAGCTGTTTTTT. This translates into CSARVASPNTGELFF.

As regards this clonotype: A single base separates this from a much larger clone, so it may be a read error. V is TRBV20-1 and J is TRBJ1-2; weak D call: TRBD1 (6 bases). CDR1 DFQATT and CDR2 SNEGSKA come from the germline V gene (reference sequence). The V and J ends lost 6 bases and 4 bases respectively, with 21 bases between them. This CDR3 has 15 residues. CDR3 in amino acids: CSAMDSGKWGYGYTF. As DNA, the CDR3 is TGCAGTGCGATGGACAGTGGAAAGTGGGGCTATGGCTACACCTTC.

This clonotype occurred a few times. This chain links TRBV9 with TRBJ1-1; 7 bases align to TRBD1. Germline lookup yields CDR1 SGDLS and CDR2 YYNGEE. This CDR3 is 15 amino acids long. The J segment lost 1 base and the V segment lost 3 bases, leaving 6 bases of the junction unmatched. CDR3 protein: CASSDRDRSNTEAFF. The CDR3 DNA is TGTGCCAGCAGCGATCGGGACAGATCGAACACTGAAGCTTTCTTT.

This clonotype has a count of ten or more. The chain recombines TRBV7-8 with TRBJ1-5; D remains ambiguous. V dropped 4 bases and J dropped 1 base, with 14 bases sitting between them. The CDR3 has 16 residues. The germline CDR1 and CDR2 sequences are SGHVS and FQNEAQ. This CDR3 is CASSSKWTVSNQPQHF. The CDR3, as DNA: TGTGCCAGCAGCTCTAAATGGACTGTGAGCAATCAGCCCCAGCATTTT.

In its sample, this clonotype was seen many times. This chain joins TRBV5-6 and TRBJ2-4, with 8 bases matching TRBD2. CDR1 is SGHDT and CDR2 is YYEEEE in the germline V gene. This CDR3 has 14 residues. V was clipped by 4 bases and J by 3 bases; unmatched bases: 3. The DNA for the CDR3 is TGTGCCAGCAGCCTCGGGAGGGGCAAAAACATTCAGTACTTC. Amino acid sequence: CASSLGRGKNIQYF.

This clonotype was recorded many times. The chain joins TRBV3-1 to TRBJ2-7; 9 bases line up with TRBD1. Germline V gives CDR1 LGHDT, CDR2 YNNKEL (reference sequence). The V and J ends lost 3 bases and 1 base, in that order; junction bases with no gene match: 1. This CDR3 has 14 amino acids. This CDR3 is CASSQGQGSYEQYF. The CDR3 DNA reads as TGTGCCAGCAGCCAGGGACAGGGTTCCTACGAGCAGTACTTC.

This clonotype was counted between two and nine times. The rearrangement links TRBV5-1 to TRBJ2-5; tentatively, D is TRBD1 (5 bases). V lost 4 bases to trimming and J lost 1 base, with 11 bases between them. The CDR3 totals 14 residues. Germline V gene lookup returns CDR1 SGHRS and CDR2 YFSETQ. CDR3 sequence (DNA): TGCGCCAGCAGCCCCGACAGCACCCAAGAGACCCAGTACTTC. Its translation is CASSPDSTQETQYF. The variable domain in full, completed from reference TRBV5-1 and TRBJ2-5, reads KAGVTQTPRYLIKTRGQQVTLSCSPISGHRSVSWYQQTPGQGLQFLFEYFSETQRNKGNFPGRFSGRQFSNSRSEMNVSTLELGDSALYLCASSPDSTQETQYFGPGTRLLVL.